This record covers a single T cell receptor (beta chain). TCRdb keeps only in-frame clones here, not all; method: immunoSEQ multiplex PCR. The table includes about 330,000 clones, approximately 86% detected once. CDR3 length: 15 amino acids. The J segment lost 0 bases and the V segment lost 4 bases, leaving 2 bases of the junction unmatched. Germline V CDR1 and CDR2: MNHEY, SVGAGI. The data are from a study of cytomegalovirus exposure and HLA in healthy donors. The receptor was derived from a woman aged 25 to 39 in good health and CMV-seropositive. Sequencing was carried out using PBMCs. The chain couples TRBV6-5 to TRBJ1-5; 8 bases are shared with TRBD1. The CDR3 sequence: CASSSDRGSNQPQHF. CDR3 DNA: TGTGCCAGCAGTTCAGACAGGGGTAGCAATCAGCCCCAGCATTTT.